The present T cell receptor (beta chain) was sequenced within a study of shared clonotypes between healthy human individuals. The repertoire was sequenced with immunoSEQ multiplex PCR; TCRdb's copy has only in-frame clones and lacks some. The sample contains fewer than 850,000 clones, about two thirds of which appear only once. There were no recent acute infections or vaccinations among the donors, who were healthy HIV-negative adults. This CDR3 comprises 17 residues. The germline CDR1 and CDR2 sequences are SGHRS and YFSETQ. The V and J ends lost 0 bases and 1 base, in that order; junction bases with no gene match: 8.

The gene calls are TRBV5-1 and TRBJ1-1, with 8 nucleotides matching TRBD1. Material for sequencing was memory CD4+ T cells sorted from blood. Specified subset: CD45RA-negative fraction. The TCR comes from a woman in her 30s in good health. CDR3 protein: CASSLAAGGGTNTEAFF. The DNA for the CDR3 is TGCGCCAGCAGCTTGGCGGCAGGGGGCGGCACGAACACTGAAGCTTTCTTT.